This passage covers 27 T cell receptor beta chains from one sample sequenced in a study of T-cell memory formation after mild COVID-19. TCRdb re-analysed the 5' RACE reads in MiXCR, keeping a single row per CDR3 protein. The sample gives 280,000 or so distinct CDR3 sequences, 8.2% of which show up once; approximately 23% is in the top ten. The material sequenced was PBMCs or a T cell subset sorted from them (not recorded which). All receptors derive from a man between 18 and 29 years old who had mild COVID-19 (a few samples of this study predate the infection). Cell type and time point are not known.

This clonotype was counted only a few times. The chain recombines TRBV5-1 with TRBJ1-3, with no clear D. The CDR3 extends over 15 amino acids. Germline V lookup: CDR1 SGHRS, CDR2 YFSETQ. V was trimmed by 0 bases and J by 4 bases, leaving 11 bases between them. Here the CDR3 DNA reads TGCGCCAGCAGCTTGGATGGCAGTTGGGGAAACACCATATATTTT. It encodes CASSLDGSWGNTIYF. Complete variable domain (other parts from reference TRBV5-1 and TRBJ1-3): KAGVTQTPRYLIKTRGQQVTLSCSPISGHRSVSWYQQTPGQGLQFLFEYFSETQRNKGNFPGRFSGRQFSNSRSEMNVSTLELGDSALYLCASSLDGSWGNTIYFGEGSWLTVV.

This clonotype was seen repeatedly, ten times or more. The chain carries TRBV12-3 or TRBV12-4 and TRBJ2-2; D is unresolved. V dropped 9 bases and J dropped 0 bases, with 11 bases sitting between them. The CDR3 has 14 residues. CDR3 sequence: CASERSTNTGELFF. The CDR3 DNA sequence: TGTGCCAGTGAGAGGTCCACGAACACCGGGGAGCTGTTTTTT.

The table lists this clonotype with a few counts. The chain has TRBV28 and TRBJ2-7; D is ambiguous. Germline assignment: CDR1 MDHEN and CDR2 SYDVKM. The CDR3 contains 13 residues. V dropped 4 bases and J dropped 4 bases, with 11 bases sitting between them. This chain's CDR3 is CASSSARYYEQYV. DNA of the CDR3: TGTGCCAGCAGTTCCGCGAGGTATTACGAGCAGTACGTC.

There are a few counts of this clonotype. This rearrangement joins TRBV20-1 to TRBJ1-5; D ambiguous. V was trimmed by 6 bases and J by 4 bases, leaving 10 bases between them. The CDR3 consists of 12 residues. Germline CDR1 reads DFQATT; CDR2 reads SNEGSKA (reference sequence). Here the CDR3 reads CSARKENQPQHF. The CDR3 nucleotides read TGCAGTGCCCGGAAAGAGAATCAGCCCCAGCATTTT.

The chain recombines TRBV6-5 with TRBJ2-3; D is possibly TRBD1 (6 bases). Germline loops: CDR1 MNHEY, CDR2 SVGAGI. CDR3 length equals 16 residues. Trimming removed 7 bases from V and 1 base from J, with 18 bases in between. The CDR3 sequence: CASTTAGARRTDTQYF. The DNA for the CDR3 is TGTGCCAGCACTACGGCAGGGGCGAGACGCACAGATACGCAGTATTTT.

The chain has TRBV4-1 and TRBJ2-3; 8 bases map to TRBD2. Looked up from germline, CDR1 is MGHRA and CDR2 is YSYEKL. Trimming took 2 bases from V and 5 from J; bases not matched to a gene: 9. This CDR3 has 16 amino acids. The CDR3 loop reads CASSQIAGKAGDTQYF. As DNA, the CDR3 is TGCGCCAGCAGCCAAATAGCGGGGAAGGCGGGAGATACGCAGTATTTT.

This clonotype was seen more than once but under ten times. V gene TRBV7-2 combines with J gene TRBJ2-4; D unresolved. Germline V lookup: CDR1 SGHTA, CDR2 FQGNSA. Trimming took off 1 base at V and 5 bases at J, with 6 bases between the two ends. The CDR3 has 13 amino acids. CDR3 amino acids: CASSLGPENIQYF. As DNA, the CDR3 is TGTGCCAGCAGCTTAGGGCCGGAAAACATTCAGTACTTC.

There are a few counts of this clonotype. This sequence joins TRBV6-2 or TRBV6-3 and TRBJ2-4; TRBD1 aligns across 12 bases. Germline V lookup: CDR1 MNHEY, CDR2 SVGEGT. This CDR3 comprises 17 residues. V shed 2 bases, J shed 8 bases, and the junction held 10 bases outside the gene matches. CDR3 sequence reads: CASSYNPGTGGRDIQYF. In nucleotides, the CDR3 is TGTGCCAGCAGTTACAATCCCGGGACAGGGGGCAGGGACATTCAGTACTTC.

The chain is built from TRBV6-2 or TRBV6-3 and TRBJ1-1; the D gene is possibly TRBD1 (5 bases). The CDR3 length is 14 residues. Trimming stripped 6 bases from V and 3 bases from J, with 14 bases between. Germline CDR1 is MNHEY and CDR2 is SVGEGT. The CDR3 bases are TGTGCCAGCAGAAGTAACAGGCGATACACTGAAGCTTTCTTT. Its protein is CASRSNRRYTEAFF.

About this clonotype itself: A junction end diverges from the germline sequence, so it may reflect a read error. The chain carries TRBV7-7 and TRBJ2-3; D is perhaps TRBD2 (6 bases). CDR3 length: 15 residues. The germline V gene encodes CDR1 SSHAT and CDR2 FNYEAQ (reference sequence). CDR3 in amino acids: CASSPAGLPTDTQYF. In DNA form, the CDR3 reads TGTGCTAGCAGCCCGGCGGGGCTGCCCACAGATACGCAGTATTTT.

Only a few counts were recorded for this clonotype. V is TRBV11-2 and J is TRBJ2-3; TRBD2 might be the D (5 bases). The germline V gene has CDR1 SGHAT and CDR2 FQNNGV. Trimming cost V 5 bases and J 2 bases, with 14 bases left between them. The CDR3 is made up of 15 amino acids. CDR3 amino acids: CASSPQSGSTDTQYF. The CDR3 DNA sequence: TGTGCCAGCAGCCCACAGTCGGGATCCACAGATACGCAGTATTTT. Drawing the rest from reference TRBV11-2 and TRBJ2-3, the complete variable domain is EAGVAQSPRYKIIEKRQSVAFWCNPISGHATLYWYQQILGQGPKLLIQFQNNGVVDDSQLPKDRFSAERLKGVDSTLKIQPAKLEDSAVYLCASSPQSGSTDTQYFGPGTRLTVL.

A few counts support this clonotype. This rearrangement joins TRBV6-1 to TRBJ2-1; D perhaps matches TRBD1 (6 bases). Trimming shortened V by 6 bases and J by 10 bases, and 16 bases separated the two germline ends. The CDR3 totals 13 residues. Germline assignment: CDR1 MNHNS and CDR2 SASEGT. CDR3: CASRFQGLREQFF. DNA for the CDR3: TGTGCCAGCAGGTTTCAGGGGCTACGCGAGCAGTTCTTC.

This sequence joins TRBV9 and TRBJ1-2; weak D call: TRBD1 (6 bases). V was cut by 4 bases and J by 3 bases, with 13 bases left in between. Germline-derived CDR1 and CDR2 are SGDLS and YYNGEE. The CDR3 runs 14 residues. CDR3 in DNA: TGTGCCAGCAGCCCCGACACAGGGTACTATGGCTACACCTTC. This translates into CASSPDTGYYGYTF. The full variable domain, its missing parts supplied by reference TRBV9 and TRBJ1-2, is DSGVTQTPKHLITATGQRVTLRCSPRSGDLSVYWYQQSLDQGLQFLIQYYNGEERAKGNILERFSAQQFPDLHSELNLSSLELGDSALYFCASSPDTGYYGYTFGSGTRLTVV.

There are a few counts of this clonotype. The rearrangement uses TRBV19 and TRBJ1-5; D is perhaps TRBD1 (6 bases). V dropped 3 bases and J dropped 3 bases, with 9 bases sitting between them. CDR1 is LNHDA, CDR2 SQIVND, per germline (reference sequence). The CDR3 is 14 amino acids. CDR3 nucleotide sequence: TGTGCCAGTAGTATGGCAGGGGACAATCAGCCCCAGCATTTT. It encodes CASSMAGDNQPQHF.

This clonotype was picked up a small number of times. This chain's CDR3 is CSARGSGLAGFQETQYF. CDR3 sequence (DNA): TGCAGTGCCAGGGGATCGGGACTAGCGGGTTTCCAAGAGACCCAGTACTTC. This chain links TRBV20-1 with TRBJ2-5, with 12 bases fitting TRBD2. The CDR3 extends over 17 amino acids. Trimming took 6 bases from V and 1 from J; bases not matched to a gene: 12. Germline V lookup: CDR1 DFQATT, CDR2 SNEGSKA (reference sequence).

This clonotype came up many times. This chain links TRBV7-6 with TRBJ2-1; D could derive from TRBD1 or TRBD2 (6 bases each). CDR3 length: 15 residues. V gave up 5 bases and J gave up 9 bases, with 20 bases separating them. Looked up from germline, CDR1 is SGHVS and CDR2 is FNYEAQ. This CDR3 is CASSQEGGPGGEQFF. The CDR3 nucleotides are TGTGCCAGCAGCCAAGAAGGGGGGCCCGGCGGTGAGCAGTTCTTC.

This clonotype was seen a few times. This rearrangement joins TRBV20-1 to TRBJ2-3, with D perhaps given as TRBD1 or TRBD2 (5 bases each). With 0 bases removed from V and 0 bases from J, the gap between germline ends came to 16 bases. This CDR3 contains 17 residues. CDR1 and CDR2 (germline): DFQATT, SNEGSKA (reference sequence). The CDR3 coding sequence is TGCAGTGCTAGAGACCCTTGGGACGGAATTAGCACAGATACGCAGTATTTT. This translates into CSARDPWDGISTDTQYF.

There are a few counts of this clonotype. The chain couples TRBV30 to TRBJ1-1, with D maybe TRBD1 (5 bases). This CDR3 region has 12 residues. Per germline, CDR1 GTSNPN and CDR2 SVGIG (reference sequence). The V end was cut by 4 bases, the J end by 4 bases, with 10 bases between. The CDR3 is CAWNPGRTEAFF. The DNA of the CDR3 is TGTGCCTGGAACCCAGGGCGCACTGAAGCTTTCTTT.

J is TRBJ1-1 and V is TRBV27, with D unresolved. The germline V and J ends were trimmed by 6 bases and 1 base, with 12 bases remaining between them. This CDR3 has 14 amino acids. The germline CDR1 and CDR2 sequences are MNHEY and SMNVEV (reference sequence). This chain's CDR3 is CASSRAEGNTEAFF. DNA for the CDR3: TGTGCCAGCAGCCGCGCCGAGGGGAACACTGAAGCTTTCTTT.

This sequence joins TRBV5-1 and TRBJ2-3; the D is unclear. V was clipped by 6 bases and J by 0 bases, with 17 bases between them. The length of the CDR3 is 16 residues. In germline, CDR1 is SGHRS, CDR2 YFSETQ. The CDR3 DNA reads as TGCGCCAGCACCAAAACGGGTGGGCCTAGCACAGATACGCAGTATTTT. This sequence encodes CASTKTGGPSTDTQYF.

J is TRBJ2-1 and V is TRBV4-2; possibly TRBD2 for D (6 bases). The V end lost 3 bases, the J end lost 7 bases, and 25 bases lay between the germline ends. Germline loops: CDR1 LGHNA, CDR2 YNFKEQ. The CDR3 consists of 18 residues. The CDR3 sequence is CASSHPIGGTQISNEQFF. The CDR3, as DNA: TGTGCCAGCAGCCATCCAATTGGGGGGACTCAGATCTCGAATGAGCAGTTCTTC.

This clonotype was counted at least ten times. This chain links TRBV10-3 with TRBJ2-3; 10 positions agree with TRBD2. The germline V gene encodes CDR1 ENHRY and CDR2 SYGVKD. This CDR3 region has 17 residues. Unmatched junction bases numbered 9, after V lost 6 bases and J lost 0 bases. The CDR3 loop reads CAISEGLAYTSTDTQYF. DNA of the CDR3: TGTGCCATCAGCGAGGGACTAGCGTATACGAGCACAGATACGCAGTATTTT.

The chain recombines TRBV19 with TRBJ2-7, with 7 bases matching TRBD1. This CDR3 spans 13 amino acids. The germline V gene encodes CDR1 LNHDA and CDR2 SQIVND (reference sequence). J gave up 4 bases and V 3 bases, and 3 bases lay outside the gene matches. The CDR3 DNA reads TGTGCCAGTAGTATCCAACAGGGGTACGAGCAGTACTTC. Encoded protein: CASSIQQGYEQYF. Filled out from reference TRBV19 and TRBJ2-7, the complete variable domain reads DGGITQSPKYLFRKEGQNVTLSCEQNLNHDAMYWYRQDPGQGLRLIYYSQIVNDFQKGDIAEGYSVSREKKESFPLTVTSAQKNPTAFYLCASSIQQGYEQYFGPGTRLTVT.

The sample holds a few counts of this clonotype. The chain combines TRBV9 with TRBJ1-1, with a weak D call TRBD1 (5 bases). V was cut by 0 bases and J by 8 bases, with 11 bases left in between. The CDR3 extends over 13 amino acids. Germline V gives CDR1 SGDLS, CDR2 YYNGEE. CDR3 region: CASSVALRGEAFF. Written as DNA, the CDR3 is TGTGCCAGCAGCGTAGCCCTACGGGGGGAAGCTTTCTTT.

This clonotype was seen more than once but under ten times. The J gene is TRBJ2-7, the V gene TRBV28; D may be TRBD1 or TRBD2 (6 bases each). The CDR3 has 12 amino acids. Looked up from germline, CDR1 is MDHEN and CDR2 is SYDVKM. V lost 11 bases and J 2 bases, leaving 13 bases between the germline ends. This CDR3 is CAAGRGPYEQYF. CDR3 bases: TGTGCCGCGGGTCGGGGGCCCTACGAGCAGTACTTC.

This clonotype appeared a few times. The chain uses TRBV4-2 and TRBJ1-6; D unresolved. Trimming pared 0 bases from V and 7 bases from J, leaving 4 bases between. Germline lookup yields CDR1 LGHNA and CDR2 YNFKEQ. This CDR3 is built from 13 residues. As DNA, the CDR3 is TGTGCCAGCAGCCAAGATCACAATTCACCCCTCCACTTT. Translated, it gives CASSQDHNSPLHF.

This clonotype was detected many times. V and J are TRBV7-2 and TRBJ1-4, with 8 bases fitting TRBD1. V lost 5 bases, J lost 5 bases, and 7 bases stayed unmatched. The CDR3 has 15 amino acids. The germline V gene encodes CDR1 SGHTA and CDR2 FQGNSA. DNA of the CDR3: TGTGCCAGCAGCCAGAGGACAGGGAGGAATGAAAAACTGTTTTTT. It translates to CASSQRTGRNEKLFF.